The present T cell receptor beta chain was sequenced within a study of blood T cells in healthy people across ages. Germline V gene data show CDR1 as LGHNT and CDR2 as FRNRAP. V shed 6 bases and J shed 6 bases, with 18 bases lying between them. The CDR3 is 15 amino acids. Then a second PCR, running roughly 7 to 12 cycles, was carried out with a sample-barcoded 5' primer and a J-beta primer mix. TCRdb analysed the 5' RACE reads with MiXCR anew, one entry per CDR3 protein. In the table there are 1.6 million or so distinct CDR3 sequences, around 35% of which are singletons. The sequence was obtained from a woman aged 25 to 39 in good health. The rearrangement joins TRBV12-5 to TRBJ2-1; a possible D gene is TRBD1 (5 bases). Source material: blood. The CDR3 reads CASGFLGRARNEQFF. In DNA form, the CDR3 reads TGTGCTAGTGGGTTCCTTGGCAGGGCTCGCAATGAGCAGTTCTTC.